The clone carrying this T cell receptor (beta chain) was counted many times. The antigen is not known. This entry comes from a study of regulatory T cells in long-lasting Graves disease. The germline CDR1 and CDR2 sequences are MNHEY and SVGEGT. The CDR3 extends over 15 amino acids. Between the trimmed V and J ends, which lost 0 bases and 7 bases, there was a span of 15 bases. Time point denoted: newly diagnosed GD, antithyroid drugs for less than 3 months. RNA isolated from PBMCs was used to make the TCR library. All patients originated from an endocrinology department located in Xi'an, China. The authors built TCR beta libraries using iRepertoire HTBI primers and Arm-PCR of CDR3 regions. TCRdb passed the multiplex PCR reads through MiXCR, listing each CDR3 protein once. The data contain 350,000 to 550,000 distinct CDR3 sequences, 11% to 15% of them singletons. The study, taken as a whole, reports: Exclusively peripheral blood, rather than thyroid tissue, was studied.

These sequences were also reported in another study, on T cells in Graves' hyperthyroidism and ophthalmopathy.

This specimen was peripheral blood mononuclear cells (PBMCs), taken at new diagnosis, from a patient treated with antithyroid drugs. The V call is TRBV6-2 or TRBV6-3, the J call TRBJ2-5, with D unresolved. The sequence was collected from a woman aged 50 to 65 with Graves disease. This CDR3 reads CASSYSIGTNATQYF. In DNA, the CDR3 is TGTGCCAGCAGTTACTCAATCGGTACTAACGCGACCCAGTACTTC.